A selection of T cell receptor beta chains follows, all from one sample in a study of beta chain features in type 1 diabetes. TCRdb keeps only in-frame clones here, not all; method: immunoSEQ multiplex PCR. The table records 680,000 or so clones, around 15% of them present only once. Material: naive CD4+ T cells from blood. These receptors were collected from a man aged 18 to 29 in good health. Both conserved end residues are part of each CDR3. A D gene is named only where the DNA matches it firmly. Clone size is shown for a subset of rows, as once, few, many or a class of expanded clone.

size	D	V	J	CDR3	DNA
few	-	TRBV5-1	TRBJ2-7	CASSLPSYEQYF	TGCGCCAGCAGCTTGCCCTCCTACGAGCAGTACTTC
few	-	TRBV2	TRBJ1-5	CASCKGDYSNQPQHF	TGTGCCAGCTGTAAGGGGGATTATAGCAATCAGCCCCAGCATTTT
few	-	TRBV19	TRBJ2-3	CASRRQTTDTQYF	TGTGCCAGTAGACGACAGACCACAGATACGCAGTATTTT
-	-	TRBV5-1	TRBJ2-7	CASSKSYEQYF	TGCGCCAGCAGCAAAAGCTACGAGCAGTACTTC
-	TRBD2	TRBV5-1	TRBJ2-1	CASSLEGVLAGGRKFF	TGCGCCAGCAGCTTAGAAGGTGTGCTAGCGGGGGGCAGAAAGTTCTTC
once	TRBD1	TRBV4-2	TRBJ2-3	CASSQGTGGTDTQYF	TGTGCCAGCAGCCAGGGGACAGGGGGCACAGATACGCAGTATTTT
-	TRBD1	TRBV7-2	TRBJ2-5	CASSLLGQPQETQYF	TGTGCCAGCAGCTTATTGGGACAGCCCCAAGAGACCCAGTACTTC
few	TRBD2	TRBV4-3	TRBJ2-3	CASSQDIGGGVADTQYF	TGCGCCAGCAGCCAAGATATCGGGGGGGGCGTGGCAGATACGCAGTATTTT
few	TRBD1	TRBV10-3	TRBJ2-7	CAIAPGGSYEQYF	TGTGCCATCGCCCCAGGGGGCTCCTACGAGCAGTACTTC
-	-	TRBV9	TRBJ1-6	CASSVEISALSPLHF	TGTGCCAGCAGCGTAGAGATCTCTGCTCTATCACCCCTCCACTTT
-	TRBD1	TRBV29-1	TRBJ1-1	CSARKGQGGNTEAFF	TGCAGCGCTCGAAAGGGACAGGGAGGGAACACTGAAGCTTTCTTT
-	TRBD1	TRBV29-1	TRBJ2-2	CSARRTGATTGELFF	TGCAGCGCGAGACGGACAGGGGCGACCACCGGGGAGCTGTTTTTT
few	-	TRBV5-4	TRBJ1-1	CASSLAPRMNTEAFF	TGTGCCAGCAGCTTGGCTCCCCGGATGAACACTGAAGCTTTCTTT
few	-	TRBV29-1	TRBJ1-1	CSVERGLNTEAFF	TGCAGCGTTGAAAGAGGTTTGAACACTGAAGCTTTCTTT
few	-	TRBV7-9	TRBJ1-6	CASSLGQFPNSPLHF	TGTGCCAGCAGCTTAGGACAGTTCCCCAATTCACCCCTCCACTTT
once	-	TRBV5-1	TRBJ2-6	CASSLGSASSGANVLTF	TGCGCCAGCAGCTTGGGATCAGCCAGCTCTGGGGCCAACGTCCTGACTTTC
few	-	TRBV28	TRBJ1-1	CASSFFSQAFF	TGTGCCAGCAGTTTTTTCAGTCAAGCTTTCTTT
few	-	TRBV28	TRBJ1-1	CASSFVGTEAFF	TGTGCCAGCAGTTTCGTGGGCACTGAAGCTTTCTTT
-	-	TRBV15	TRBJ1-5	CATSGKGWGQPQHF	TGTGCCACCAGCGGTAAGGGTTGGGGTCAGCCCCAGCATTTT
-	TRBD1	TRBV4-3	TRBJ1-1	CASSQKQGDDVNTEAFF	TGCGCCAGCAGCCAGAAACAGGGGGATGATGTGAACACTGAAGCTTTCTTT
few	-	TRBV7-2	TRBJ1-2	CASSQGPYGYTF	TGTGCCAGCAGCCAGGGACCCTATGGCTACACCTTC
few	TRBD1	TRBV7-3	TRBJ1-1	CASSLTSDRGNTEAFF	TGTGCCAGCAGCTTAACATCGGACAGGGGGAACACTGAAGCTTTCTTT
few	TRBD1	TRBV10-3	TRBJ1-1	CAITQNDRGITEAFF	TGTGCCATCACTCAGAATGACAGGGGGATCACTGAAGCTTTCTTT
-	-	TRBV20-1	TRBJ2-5	CSARVASLQYF	TGCAGTGCTAGAGTTGCCTCTTTACAGTACTTC
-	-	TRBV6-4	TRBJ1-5	CVLAGVQQPQHF	TGTGTACTTGCAGGGGTGCAGCAGCCCCAGCATTTT
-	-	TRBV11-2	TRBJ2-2	CASSSPGGGLNTGELFF	TGTGCCAGCAGCTCCCCAGGGGGGGGATTGAACACCGGGGAGCTGTTTTTT